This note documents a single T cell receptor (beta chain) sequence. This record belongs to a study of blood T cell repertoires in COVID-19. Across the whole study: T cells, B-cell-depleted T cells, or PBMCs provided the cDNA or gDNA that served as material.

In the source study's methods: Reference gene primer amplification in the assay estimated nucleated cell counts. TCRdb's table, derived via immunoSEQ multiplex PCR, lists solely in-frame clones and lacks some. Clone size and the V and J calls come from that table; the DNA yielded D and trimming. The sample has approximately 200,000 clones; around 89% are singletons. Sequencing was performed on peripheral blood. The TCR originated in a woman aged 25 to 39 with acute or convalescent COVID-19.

CDR3 coding DNA: TGCAGCGTTGAAGGCGGGACTAGACCGTACGAGCAGTACTTC. Residues: CSVEGGTRPYEQYF. The chain uses TRBV29-1 and TRBJ2-7, with 8 bases identical to TRBD2. J lost 4 bases, V lost 1 base, and 6 bases had no gene match. The germline V gene has CDR1 SQVTM and CDR2 ANQGSEA. This CDR3 is 14 amino acids long.